This T cell receptor beta chain comes out of a study of T cell responses to AZD1222 COVID-19 vaccine. About the research overall: Pooled samples include second doses given at about 4 or 12 weeks.

Comment on this clone: No antigen is known for it.

Repertoires were generated with immunoSEQ multiplex PCR, while TCRdb's copy carries only in-frame clones and drops some. The table includes about 85,000 clones, about 90% detected once. Whole-study results and caveats: White British donors predominated, females outnumbered males, and clonal diversity was possibly underestimated.

The germline V gene has CDR1 MNHEY and CDR2 SVGAGI. The V and J ends lost 5 bases and 5 bases, in that order; junction bases with no gene match: 8. CDR3 length equals 15 residues. This clonotype originated in an adult in good health. The chain joins TRBV6-5 to TRBJ1-5; TRBD1 matches 8 bases. Source: peripheral blood, taken on day 0 of AZD1222 vaccination. The CDR3 is CASSHSDRVDQPQHF. The CDR3 bases are TGTGCCAGCAGTCATTCGGACAGGGTCGATCAGCCCCAGCATTTT.